The next 11 T cell receptor beta chains were all read from a single sample in a study of regulatory T cells in long-lasting Graves disease. Arm-PCR of CDR3 regions and iRepertoire HTBI primers were used to build TCR beta libraries. TCRdb processed the multiplex PCR reads anew with MiXCR; each CDR3 protein has one entry. The table lists roughly 470,000 distinct CDR3 sequences, around 20% of them singletons. Time point noted: persistent/refractory GD, antithyroid drugs over 5 years with positive TRAb. Extracted PBMC RNA gave rise to the TCR library. Sample: peripheral blood mononuclear cells (PBMCs), taken when the disease was refractory, from a patient treated with antithyroid drugs. These receptors were taken from a female donor with Graves disease.

The chain has TRBV5-4 and TRBJ2-7; 9 bases map to TRBD2. V was pared by 3 bases and J by 3 bases, with 4 bases of the junction left unmatched. CDR1 SGHNT and CDR2 YYREEE come from the germline V gene (reference sequence). This CDR3 contains 14 residues. The CDR3 sequence: CASSSSGNLYEQYF. The DNA of the CDR3 is TGTGCCAGCAGCTCTAGCGGGAATCTCTACGAGCAGTACTTC.

The chain employs TRBV15 and TRBJ2-2; D gene ambiguous. CDR3 length equals 14 residues. V lost 7 bases to trimming and J lost 4 bases, with 13 bases between them. Germline CDR1 reads LNHNV; CDR2 reads YYDKDF (reference sequence). The CDR3: CATTQEVGTGELFF. DNA for the CDR3: TGTGCCACCACTCAAGAGGTCGGCACCGGGGAGCTGTTTTTT.

With regard to this clonotype: Just one base apart from a much larger clone, this may be a read error. This chain links TRBV30 with TRBJ1-1, with D perhaps TRBD1 (6 bases). The CDR3 consists of 11 residues. Per germline, CDR1 GTSNPN and CDR2 SVGIG (reference sequence). V lost 8 bases and J lost 4, with 11 bases in between. CDR3 in amino acids: CAGDRPTEAFF. Written as DNA, the CDR3 is TGTGCCGGAGACAGGCCCACTGAAGCTTTCTTT.

This clonotype was counted a few times. The chain employs TRBV19 and TRBJ1-1; D call uncertain. The CDR3 runs 12 residues. Trimming took off 4 bases at V and 8 bases at J, with 11 bases between the two ends. Germline CDR1 LNHDA, CDR2 SQIVND (reference sequence). The CDR3 loop reads CASSNHGREAFF. CDR3 nucleotides: TGTGCCAGTAGTAATCACGGTAGAGAAGCTTTCTTT.

In this sample, this clonotype turned up a few times. The V gene is TRBV11-1, the J gene TRBJ2-7; no definite D call. Per the germline V gene, CDR1 is SGHAT and CDR2 is FQDESV (reference sequence). V dropped 5 bases and J dropped 7 bases, with 12 bases sitting between them. The CDR3 runs to 12 residues. Written as DNA, the CDR3 is TGTGCCAGCAGCCCCGCGTTGGGAGAGCAGTACTTC. Its translation: CASSPALGEQYF. The whole variable domain, remainder taken from reference TRBV11-1 and TRBJ2-7, is EAEVAQSPRYKITEKSQAVAFWCDPISGHATLYWYRQILGQGPELLVQFQDESVVDDSQLPKDRFSAERLKGVDSTLKIQPAELGDSAMYLCASSPALGEQYFGPGTRLTVT.

This clonotype was recorded many times. This rearrangement joins TRBV6-2 or TRBV6-3 to TRBJ2-5, with a possible D match to TRBD1 (5 bases). The length of the CDR3 is 16 residues. Germline V gene data show CDR1 as MNHEY and CDR2 as SVGEGT. Trimming shortened V by 2 bases and J by 2 bases, and 15 bases separated the two germline ends. The CDR3 loop is CASSYGASYEQETQYF. The CDR3 DNA is TGTGCCAGCAGTTACGGGGCGAGCTACGAACAAGAGACCCAGTACTTC.

This clonotype has just a few counts. The chain couples TRBV6-1 to TRBJ2-7, with D uncertain. Trimming stripped 4 bases from V and 0 bases from J, with 13 bases between. Germline CDR1 MNHNS, CDR2 SASEGT. The CDR3 sequence is 15 residues long. CDR3 loop: CASSGLKFSSYEQYF. In nucleotides, the CDR3 is TGTGCCAGCAGTGGACTGAAATTTAGCTCCTACGAGCAGTACTTC.

This clonotype was counted a few times. The V call is TRBV6-1, the J call TRBJ2-2; possibly TRBD1 for D (5 bases). Germline V gene sequence: CDR1 MNHNS, CDR2 SASEGT. The germline V and J ends were trimmed by 7 bases and 5 bases, with 23 bases remaining between them. The CDR3 spans 17 residues. The CDR3, as DNA: TGTGCCAGCAAAACCCCCAGGGTATTAAGTCCGACCGGGGAGCTGTTTTTT. Protein product: CASKTPRVLSPTGELFF.

The chain employs TRBV19 and TRBJ2-7; the D is unclear. Trimming removed 8 bases from V and 2 bases from J, with 16 bases in between. Germline V gene sequence: CDR1 LNHDA, CDR2 SQIVND (reference sequence). The CDR3 is 14 residues long. The CDR3 DNA reads TGTGCCAGTCGCAGCCCCTCCCTTCCCTACGAGCAGTACTTC. Amino acid sequence: CASRSPSLPYEQYF. Drawing the rest from reference TRBV19 and TRBJ2-7, the complete variable domain is DGGITQSPKYLFRKEGQNVTLSCEQNLNHDAMYWYRQDPGQGLRLIYYSQIVNDFQKGDIAEGYSVSREKKESFPLTVTSAQKNPTAFYLCASRSPSLPYEQYFGPGTRLTVT.

The chain is built from TRBV2 and TRBJ2-3; weak D call: TRBD2 (6 bases). The CDR3 runs to 13 residues. The germline gives CDR1 SNHLY, CDR2 FYNNEI. V dropped 9 bases and J dropped 6 bases, with 16 bases sitting between them. CDR3: CASRLVPRDTQYF. In DNA form, the CDR3 reads TGTGCCAGTAGACTAGTTCCCCGGGATACGCAGTATTTT.

This clonotype showed up just a few times. V and J are TRBV7-9 and TRBJ2-7; the match to TRBD2 covers 8 bases. The CDR3 is made up of 14 amino acids. Germline CDR1 SEHNR, CDR2 FQNEAQ (reference sequence). Trimming removed 1 base from V and 5 bases from J; junction bases left unmatched: 4. CDR3 coding DNA: TGTGCCAGCAGCTTAGGGGCCGGGAGGGACGAGCAGTACTTC. This translates into CASSLGAGRDEQYF.